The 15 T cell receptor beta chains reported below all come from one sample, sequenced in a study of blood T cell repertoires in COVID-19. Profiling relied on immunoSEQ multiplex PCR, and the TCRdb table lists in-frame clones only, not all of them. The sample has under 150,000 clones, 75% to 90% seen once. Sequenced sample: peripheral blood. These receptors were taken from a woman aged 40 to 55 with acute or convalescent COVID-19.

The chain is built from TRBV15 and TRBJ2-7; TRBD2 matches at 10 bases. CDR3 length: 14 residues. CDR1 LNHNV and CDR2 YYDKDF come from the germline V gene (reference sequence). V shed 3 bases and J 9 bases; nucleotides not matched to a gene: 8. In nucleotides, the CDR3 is TGTGCCACCAGCAGGCGGGAACTAGCGGGGACGCAGTACTTC. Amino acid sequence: CATSRRELAGTQYF.

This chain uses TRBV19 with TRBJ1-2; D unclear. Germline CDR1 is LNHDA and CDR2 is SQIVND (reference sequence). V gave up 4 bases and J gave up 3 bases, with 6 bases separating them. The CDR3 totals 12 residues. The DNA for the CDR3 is TGTGCCAGTAGTACGACTCACTATGGCTACACCTTC. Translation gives CASSTTHYGYTF.

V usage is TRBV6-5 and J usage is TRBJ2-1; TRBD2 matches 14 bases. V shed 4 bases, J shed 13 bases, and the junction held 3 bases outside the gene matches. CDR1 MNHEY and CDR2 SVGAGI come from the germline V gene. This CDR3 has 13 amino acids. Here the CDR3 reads CASSSTSGGGQFF. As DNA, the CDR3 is TGTGCCAGCAGTTCGACTAGCGGGGGGGGTCAGTTCTTC.

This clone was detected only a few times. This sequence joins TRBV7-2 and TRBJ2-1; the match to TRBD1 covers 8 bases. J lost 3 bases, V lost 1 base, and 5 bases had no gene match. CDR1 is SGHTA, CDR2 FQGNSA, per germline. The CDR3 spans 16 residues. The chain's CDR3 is CASSLVATGDYNEQFF. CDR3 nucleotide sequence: TGTGCCAGCAGCTTAGTAGCGACAGGGGACTACAATGAGCAGTTCTTC.

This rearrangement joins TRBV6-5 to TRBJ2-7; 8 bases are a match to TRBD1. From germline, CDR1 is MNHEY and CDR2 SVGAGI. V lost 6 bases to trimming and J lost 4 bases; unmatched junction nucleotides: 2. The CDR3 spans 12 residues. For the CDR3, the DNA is TGTGCCAGCAGGGACAGGGCATACGAGCAGTACTTC. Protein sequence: CASRDRAYEQYF.

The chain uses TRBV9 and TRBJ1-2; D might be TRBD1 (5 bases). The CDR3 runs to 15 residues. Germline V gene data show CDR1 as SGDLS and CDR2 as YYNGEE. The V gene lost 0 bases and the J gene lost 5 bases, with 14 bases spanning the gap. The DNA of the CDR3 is TGTGCCAGCAGCGTAGGGAGGGCGGGGCTGTATGGCTACACCTTC. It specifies CASSVGRAGLYGYTF.

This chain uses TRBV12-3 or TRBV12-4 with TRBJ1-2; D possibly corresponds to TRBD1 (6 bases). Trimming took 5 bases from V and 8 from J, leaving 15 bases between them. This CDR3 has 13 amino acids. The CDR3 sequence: CASSKRQVAGYTF. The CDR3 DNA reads TGTGCCAGCAGTAAAAGACAGGTAGCCGGCTACACCTTC.

The CDR3 is CASSRGAPSSYNSPLHF. CDR3 DNA sequence: TGTGCCAGCAGCCGTGGGGCGCCGAGCTCCTATAATTCACCCCTCCACTTT. The rearrangement uses TRBV5-5 and TRBJ1-6, with D maybe TRBD1 (5 bases). The V end lost 4 bases, the J end lost 0 bases, and 14 bases lay between the germline ends. The CDR3 covers 17 residues. The germline gives CDR1 SGHKS, CDR2 YYEKEE (reference sequence).

The CDR3 region is CASSSVNYGYTF. The DNA for the CDR3 is TGTGCCAGCAGTTCCGTTAACTATGGCTACACCTTC. V and J are TRBV28 and TRBJ1-2, with D hard to call. CDR1 and CDR2 from the germline V gene are MDHEN and SYDVKM. V was shortened by 4 bases and J by 1 base, with 4 bases between the two germline ends. The CDR3 loop spans 12 amino acids.

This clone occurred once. The CDR3 protein is CASSLGLQGSGNTIYF. CDR3 in DNA: TGTGCCAGCAGCTTGGGGCTACAGGGGTCTGGAAACACCATATATTTT. The chain carries TRBV5-6 and TRBJ1-3, with TRBD1 matching over 7 bases. Germline-derived CDR1 and CDR2 are SGHDT and YYEEEE. Trimming took 0 bases from V and 1 from J; bases not matched to a gene: 4. The CDR3 extends over 16 amino acids.

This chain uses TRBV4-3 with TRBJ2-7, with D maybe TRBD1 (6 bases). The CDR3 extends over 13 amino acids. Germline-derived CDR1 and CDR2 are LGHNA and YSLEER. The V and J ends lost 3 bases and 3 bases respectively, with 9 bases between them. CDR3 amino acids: CASSHRGYYEQYF. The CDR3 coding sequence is TGCGCCAGCAGCCACAGGGGCTACTACGAGCAGTACTTC.

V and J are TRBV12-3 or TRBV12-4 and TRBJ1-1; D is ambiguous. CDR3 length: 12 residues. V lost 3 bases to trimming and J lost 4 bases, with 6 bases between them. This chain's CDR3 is CASSFSGTEAFF. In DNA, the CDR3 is TGTGCCAGCAGTTTCTCGGGCACTGAAGCTTTCTTT.

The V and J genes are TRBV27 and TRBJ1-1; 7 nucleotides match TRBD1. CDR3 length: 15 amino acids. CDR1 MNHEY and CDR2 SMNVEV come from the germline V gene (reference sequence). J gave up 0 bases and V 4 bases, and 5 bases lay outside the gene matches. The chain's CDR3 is CASSSGQRLNTEAFF. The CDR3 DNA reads TGTGCCAGCAGTTCGGGACAGCGGTTGAACACTGAAGCTTTCTTT.

The CDR3, as DNA: TGTGCCTGGACGTTCGGCAGGGGTAACAATCAGCCCCAGCATTTT. Protein: CAWTFGRGNNQPQHF. The V and J genes are TRBV30 and TRBJ1-5; possible D gene TRBD1, 6 bases. There are 15 residues in the CDR3. Looked up from germline, CDR1 is GTSNPN and CDR2 is SVGIG (reference sequence). V was clipped by 4 bases and J by 3 bases, with 16 bases between them.

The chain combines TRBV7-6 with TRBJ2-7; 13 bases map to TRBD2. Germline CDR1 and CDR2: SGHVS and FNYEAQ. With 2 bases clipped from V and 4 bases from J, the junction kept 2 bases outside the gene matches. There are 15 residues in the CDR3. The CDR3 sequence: CASSLTSGGVYEQYF. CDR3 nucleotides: TGTGCCAGCAGCTTAACTAGCGGGGGGGTGTACGAGCAGTACTTC.